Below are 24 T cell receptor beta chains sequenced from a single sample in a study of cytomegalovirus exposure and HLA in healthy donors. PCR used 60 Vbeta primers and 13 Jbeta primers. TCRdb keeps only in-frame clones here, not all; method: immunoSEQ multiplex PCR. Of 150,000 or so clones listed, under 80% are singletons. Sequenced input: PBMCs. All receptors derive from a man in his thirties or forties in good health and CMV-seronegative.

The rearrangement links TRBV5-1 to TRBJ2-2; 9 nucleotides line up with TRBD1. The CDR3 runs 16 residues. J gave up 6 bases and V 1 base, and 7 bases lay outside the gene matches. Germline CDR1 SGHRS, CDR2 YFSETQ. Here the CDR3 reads CASSLTGTGTPGELFF. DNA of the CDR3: TGCGCCAGCAGCTTGACCGGGACAGGGACCCCCGGGGAGCTGTTTTTT. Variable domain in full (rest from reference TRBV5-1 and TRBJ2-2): KAGVTQTPRYLIKTRGQQVTLSCSPISGHRSVSWYQQTPGQGLQFLFEYFSETQRNKGNFPGRFSGRQFSNSRSEMNVSTLELGDSALYLCASSLTGTGTPGELFFGEGSRLTVL.

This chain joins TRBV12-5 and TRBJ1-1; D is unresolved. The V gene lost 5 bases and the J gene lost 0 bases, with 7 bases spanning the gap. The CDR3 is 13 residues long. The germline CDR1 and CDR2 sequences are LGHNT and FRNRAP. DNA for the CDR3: TGTGCTAGTGGTCCCGCGATGAACACTGAAGCTTTCTTT. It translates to CASGPAMNTEAFF.

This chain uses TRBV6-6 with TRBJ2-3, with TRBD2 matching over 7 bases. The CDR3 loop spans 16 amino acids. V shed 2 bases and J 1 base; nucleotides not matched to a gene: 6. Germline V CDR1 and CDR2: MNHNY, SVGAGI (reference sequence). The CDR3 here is CASSYEAGLRTDTQYF. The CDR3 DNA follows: TGTGCCAGCAGTTACGAAGCGGGACTGCGCACAGATACGCAGTATTTT.

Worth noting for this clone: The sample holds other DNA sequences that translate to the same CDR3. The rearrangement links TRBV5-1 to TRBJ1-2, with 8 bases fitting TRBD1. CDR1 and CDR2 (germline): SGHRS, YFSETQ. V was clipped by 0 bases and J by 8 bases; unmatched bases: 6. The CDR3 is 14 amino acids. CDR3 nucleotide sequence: TGCGCCAGCAGCTTGGGGCAGGGGGCGTACGGCTACACCTTC. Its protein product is CASSLGQGAYGYTF. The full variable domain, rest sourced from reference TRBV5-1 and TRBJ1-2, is KAGVTQTPRYLIKTRGQQVTLSCSPISGHRSVSWYQQTPGQGLQFLFEYFSETQRNKGNFPGRFSGRQFSNSRSEMNVSTLELGDSALYLCASSLGQGAYGYTFGSGTRLTVV.

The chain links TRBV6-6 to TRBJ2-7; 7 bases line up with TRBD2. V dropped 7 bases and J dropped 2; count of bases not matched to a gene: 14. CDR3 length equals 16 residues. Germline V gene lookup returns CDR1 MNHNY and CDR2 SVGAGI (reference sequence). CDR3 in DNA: TGTGCCAGCACCGATCTCAGAGAAGGGAGGGCCTACGAGCAGTACTTC. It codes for CASTDLREGRAYEQYF.

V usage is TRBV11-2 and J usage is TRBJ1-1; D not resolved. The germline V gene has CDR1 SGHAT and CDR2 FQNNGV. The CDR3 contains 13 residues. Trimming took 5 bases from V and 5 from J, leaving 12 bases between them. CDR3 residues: CASSQEGWTEAFF. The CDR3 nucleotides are TGTGCCAGCAGCCAAGAGGGTTGGACTGAAGCTTTCTTT.

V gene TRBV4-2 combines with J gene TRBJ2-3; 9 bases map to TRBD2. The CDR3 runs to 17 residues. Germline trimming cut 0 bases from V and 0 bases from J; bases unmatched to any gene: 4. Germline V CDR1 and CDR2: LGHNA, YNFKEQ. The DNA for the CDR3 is TGTGCCAGCAGCCAAGAGGTGCTAGCGGGGAGCACAGATACGCAGTATTTT. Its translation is CASSQEVLAGSTDTQYF.

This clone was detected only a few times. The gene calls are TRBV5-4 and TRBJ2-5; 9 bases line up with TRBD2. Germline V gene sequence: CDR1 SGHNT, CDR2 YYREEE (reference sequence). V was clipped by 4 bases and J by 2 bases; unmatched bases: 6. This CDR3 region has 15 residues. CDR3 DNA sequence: TGTGCCAGCAGCCGGGGGCGGGGGGGTCAAGAGACCCAGTACTTC. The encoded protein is CASSRGRGGQETQYF. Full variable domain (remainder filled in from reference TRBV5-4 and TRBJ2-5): ETGVTQSPTHLIKTRGQQVTLRCSSQSGHNTVSWYQQALGQGPQFIFQYYREEENGRGNFPPRFSGLQFPNYSSELNVNALELDDSALYLCASSRGRGGQETQYFGPGTRLLVL.

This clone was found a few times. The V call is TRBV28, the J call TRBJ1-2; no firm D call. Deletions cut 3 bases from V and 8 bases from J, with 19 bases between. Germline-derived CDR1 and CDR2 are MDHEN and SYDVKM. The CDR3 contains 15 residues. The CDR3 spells CASSFSSGGREGYTF. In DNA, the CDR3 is TGTGCCAGCAGTTTCTCTAGTGGAGGAAGGGAAGGCTACACCTTC.

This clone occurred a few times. CDR3: CARRAGAGELFF. The CDR3 DNA sequence: TGTGCCAGACGGGCGGGAGCCGGGGAGCTGTTTTTT. The gene calls are TRBV2 and TRBJ2-2, with 7 bases aligning to TRBD2. The V gene's germline CDR1 is SNHLY and CDR2 FYNNEI. The CDR3 runs 12 residues. With 9 bases clipped from V and 6 bases from J, the junction kept 4 bases outside the gene matches.

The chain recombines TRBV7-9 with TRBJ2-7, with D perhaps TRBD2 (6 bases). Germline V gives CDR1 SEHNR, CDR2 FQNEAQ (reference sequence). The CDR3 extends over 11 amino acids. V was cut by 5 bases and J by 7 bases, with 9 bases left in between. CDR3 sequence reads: CASSPGGEQYF. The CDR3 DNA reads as TGTGCCAGCAGCCCCGGGGGTGAGCAGTACTTC.

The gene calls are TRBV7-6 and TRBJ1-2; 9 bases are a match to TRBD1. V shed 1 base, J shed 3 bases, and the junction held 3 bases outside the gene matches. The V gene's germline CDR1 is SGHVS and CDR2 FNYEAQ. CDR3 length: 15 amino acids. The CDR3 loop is CASSLETGGYYGYTF. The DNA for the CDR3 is TGTGCCAGCAGCTTAGAAACAGGGGGCTACTATGGCTACACCTTC. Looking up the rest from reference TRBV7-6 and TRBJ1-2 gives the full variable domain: GAGVSQSPRYKVTKRGQDVALRCDPISGHVSLYWYRQALGQGPEFLTYFNYEAQQDKSGLPNDRFSAERPEGSISTLTIQRTEQRDSAMYRCASSLETGGYYGYTFGSGTRLTVV.

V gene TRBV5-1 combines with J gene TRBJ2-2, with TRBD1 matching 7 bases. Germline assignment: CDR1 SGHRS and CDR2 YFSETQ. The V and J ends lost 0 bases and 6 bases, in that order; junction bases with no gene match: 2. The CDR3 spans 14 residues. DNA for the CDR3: TGCGCCAGCAGCTTGGTGACAGGGTCCGGGGAGCTGTTTTTT. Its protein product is CASSLVTGSGELFF. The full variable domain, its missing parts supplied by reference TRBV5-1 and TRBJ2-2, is KAGVTQTPRYLIKTRGQQVTLSCSPISGHRSVSWYQQTPGQGLQFLFEYFSETQRNKGNFPGRFSGRQFSNSRSEMNVSTLELGDSALYLCASSLVTGSGELFFGEGSRLTVL.

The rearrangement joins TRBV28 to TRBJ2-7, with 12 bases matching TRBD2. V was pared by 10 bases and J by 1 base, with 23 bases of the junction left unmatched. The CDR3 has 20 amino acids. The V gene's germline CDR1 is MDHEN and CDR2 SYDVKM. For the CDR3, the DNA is TGTGCCACGCTCCCGACAGCCCTCAGACTAGCGGGGGTCATTTCCTACGAGCAGTACTTC. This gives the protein CATLPTALRLAGVISYEQYF.

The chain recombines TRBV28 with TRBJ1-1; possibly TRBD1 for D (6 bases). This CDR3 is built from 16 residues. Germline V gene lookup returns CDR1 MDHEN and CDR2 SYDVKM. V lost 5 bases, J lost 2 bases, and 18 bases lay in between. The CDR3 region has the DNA TGTGCCAGCAGTCTCATACCGGGACATATAAACACTGAAGCTTTCTTT. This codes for CASSLIPGHINTEAFF.

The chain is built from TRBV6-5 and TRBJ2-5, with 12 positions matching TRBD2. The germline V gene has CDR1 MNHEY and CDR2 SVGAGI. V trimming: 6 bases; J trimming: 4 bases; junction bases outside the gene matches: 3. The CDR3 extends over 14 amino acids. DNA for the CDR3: TGTGCCAGCAGCCTAGCGGGGGGGGGAGAGACCCAGTACTTC. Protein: CASSLAGGGETQYF.

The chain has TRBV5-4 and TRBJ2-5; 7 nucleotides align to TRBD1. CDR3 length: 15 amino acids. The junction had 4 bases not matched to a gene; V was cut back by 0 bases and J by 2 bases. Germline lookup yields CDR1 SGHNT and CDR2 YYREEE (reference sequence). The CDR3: CASSLVGTVQETQYF. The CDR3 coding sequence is TGTGCCAGCAGCTTGGTGGGGACAGTACAAGAGACCCAGTACTTC.

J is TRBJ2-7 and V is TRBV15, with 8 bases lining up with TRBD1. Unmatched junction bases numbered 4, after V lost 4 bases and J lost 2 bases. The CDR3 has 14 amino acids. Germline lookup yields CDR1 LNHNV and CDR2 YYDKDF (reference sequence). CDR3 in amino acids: CATSTGTGPYEQYF. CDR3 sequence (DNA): TGTGCCACCAGCACAGGGACAGGACCCTACGAGCAGTACTTC. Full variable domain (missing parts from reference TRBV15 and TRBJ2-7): DAMVIQNPRYQVTQFGKPVTLSCSQTLNHNVMYWYQQKSSQAPKLLFHYYDKDFNNEADTPDNFQSRRPNTSFCFLDIRSPGLGDTAMYLCATSTGTGPYEQYFGPGTRLTVT.

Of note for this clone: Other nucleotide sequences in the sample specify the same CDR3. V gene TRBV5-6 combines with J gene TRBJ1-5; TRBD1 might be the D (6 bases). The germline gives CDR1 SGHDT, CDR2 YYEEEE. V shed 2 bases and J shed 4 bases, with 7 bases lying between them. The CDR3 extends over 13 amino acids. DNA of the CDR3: TGTGCCAGCAGCTTACAGGGAAATCAGCCCCAGCATTTT. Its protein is CASSLQGNQPQHF.

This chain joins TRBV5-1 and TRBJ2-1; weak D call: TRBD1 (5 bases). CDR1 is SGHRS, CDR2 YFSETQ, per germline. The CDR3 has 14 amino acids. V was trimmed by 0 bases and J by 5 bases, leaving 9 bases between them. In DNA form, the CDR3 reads TGCGCCAGCAGCTTGGTTAAGGGGAACAATGAGCAGTTCTTC. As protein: CASSLVKGNNEQFF.

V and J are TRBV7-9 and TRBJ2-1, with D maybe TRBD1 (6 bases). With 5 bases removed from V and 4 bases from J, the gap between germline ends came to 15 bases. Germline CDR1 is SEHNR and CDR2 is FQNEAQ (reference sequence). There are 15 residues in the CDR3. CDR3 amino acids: CASSGQREFYNEQFF. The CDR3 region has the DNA TGTGCCAGCAGCGGACAGCGAGAATTTTACAATGAGCAGTTCTTC.

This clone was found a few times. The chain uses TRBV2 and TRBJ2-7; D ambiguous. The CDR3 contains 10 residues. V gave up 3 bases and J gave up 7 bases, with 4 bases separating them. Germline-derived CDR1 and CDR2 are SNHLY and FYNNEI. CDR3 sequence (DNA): TGTGCCAGCAGTGACGTGGAGCAGTACTTC. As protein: CASSDVEQYF.

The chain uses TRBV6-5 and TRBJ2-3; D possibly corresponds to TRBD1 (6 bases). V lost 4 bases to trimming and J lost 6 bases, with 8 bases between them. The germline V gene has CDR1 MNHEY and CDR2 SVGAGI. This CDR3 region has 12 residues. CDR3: CASSLTGDTQYF. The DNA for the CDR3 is TGTGCCAGCAGTTTAACAGGGGATACGCAGTATTTT.

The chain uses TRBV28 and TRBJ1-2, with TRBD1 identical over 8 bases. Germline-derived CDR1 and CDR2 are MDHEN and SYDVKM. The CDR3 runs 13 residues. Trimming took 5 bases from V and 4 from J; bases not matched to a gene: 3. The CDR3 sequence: CASSQTGAYGYTF. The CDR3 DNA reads TGTGCCAGCAGTCAGACAGGGGCCTATGGCTACACCTTC.